Reported below is one T cell receptor (beta chain). V was pared by 4 bases and J by 3 bases, with 9 bases between. The CDR3 is 14 residues long. Looked up from germline, CDR1 is LNHNV and CDR2 is YYDKDF (reference sequence). Profiled with immunoSEQ multiplex PCR; TCRdb holds only in-frame clones, not every one. The repertoire holds over 25,000 clones, with roughly nine tenths as singletons. The sample is drawn from a study of blood T cell repertoires in COVID-19. The sequence was obtained from a human donor with active COVID-19. The donor label of this sample is uncertain. This chain connects TRBV15 to TRBJ2-2; the D is unclear. Material: peripheral blood. DNA of the CDR3: TGTGCCACCAGCACTTCGACATACACCGGGGAGCTGTTTTTT. It codes for CATSTSTYTGELFF.